This T cell receptor (beta chain) was profiled in a study of spatial heterogeneity in lung cancer. Study details: The 65 or so donors had untreated early-stage non-small cell lung cancer.

Time point here: blood at routine non-recurrence follow-up after resection. Frozen PBMC, nontumor lung or tumor provided whole RNA, which was sequenced unsorted. This clonotype occurred many times. Using its own MiXCR run on the 5' RACE reads, TCRdb lists one record per CDR3 protein. The sample carries 72,000 or so distinct CDR3 sequences, around 8.9% recorded once. V shed 5 bases and J shed 1 base, with 17 bases lying between them. The CDR3 totals 16 residues. Per the germline V gene, CDR1 is SEHNR and CDR2 is FQNEAQ (reference sequence). The clonotype was recovered from a female donor with early-stage non-small cell lung cancer. The chain uses TRBV7-9 and TRBJ2-5; perhaps TRBD1 as D (6 bases). Specimen: PBMCs, collected at follow-up. The CDR3 sequence: CASSNYREWGQETQYF. CDR3 DNA sequence: TGTGCCAGCAGCAACTACAGGGAATGGGGCCAAGAGACCCAGTACTTC. The whole variable domain, remainder taken from reference TRBV7-9 and TRBJ2-5, is DTGVSQNPRHKITKRGQNVTFRCDPISEHNRLYWYRQTLGQGPEFLTYFQNEAQLEKSRLLSDRFSAERPKGSFSTLEIQRTEQGDSAMYLCASSNYREWGQETQYFGPGTRLLVL.